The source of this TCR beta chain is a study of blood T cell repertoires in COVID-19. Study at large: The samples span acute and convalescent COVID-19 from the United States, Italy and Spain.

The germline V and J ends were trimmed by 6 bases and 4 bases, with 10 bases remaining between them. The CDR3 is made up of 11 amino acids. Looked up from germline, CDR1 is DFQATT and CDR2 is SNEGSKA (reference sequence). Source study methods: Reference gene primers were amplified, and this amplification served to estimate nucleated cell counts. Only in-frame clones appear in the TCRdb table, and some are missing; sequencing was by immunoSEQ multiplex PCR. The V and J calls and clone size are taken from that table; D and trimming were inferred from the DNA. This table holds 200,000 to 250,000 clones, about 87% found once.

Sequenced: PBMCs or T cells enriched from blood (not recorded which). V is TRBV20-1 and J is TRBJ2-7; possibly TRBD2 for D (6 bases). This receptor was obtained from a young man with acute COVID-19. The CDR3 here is CSASGSYEQYF. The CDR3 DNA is TGCAGTGCGAGCGGGTCTTACGAGCAGTACTTC.